This TCR beta chain was found in a study of blood T cell repertoires in COVID-19. At the level of the study: Specimens from acute and convalescent COVID-19 originated in the United States, Italy and Spain. Sources were T cells, B-cell-depleted T cells, or PBMCs; the material itself was cDNA or gDNA.

Original analysis: Amplifying reference gene primers gave estimates of nucleated cell counts. Sequencing was performed with immunoSEQ multiplex PCR; in TCRdb, only in-frame clones are kept and a portion is missing. The DNA was the basis for D and trimming; V, J and clone size are from that table. The sample carries some 180,000 clones, approximately 88% recorded once. The CDR3 runs to 14 residues. Per the germline V gene, CDR1 is SGHRS and CDR2 is YFSETQ. V was clipped by 6 bases and J by 1 base, with 13 bases between them. Sequencing was done on a sample of peripheral blood. The source is a woman aged 40 to 50 with COVID-19, enrolled during active disease. The gene calls are TRBV5-1 and TRBJ1-1; D may be TRBD1 (5 bases). The CDR3 sequence: CASKRQNTNTEAFF. Here the CDR3 DNA reads TGCGCCAGCAAGAGACAGAATACGAACACTGAAGCTTTCTTT.